These 9 T cell receptor beta chains originate from one sample sequenced in a study of vaccination and CD4 T cells after COVID-19. At the Johns Hopkins FTIC core, DNA taken from cultured CD4+ T cells was sequenced by way of the Oncomine TCR Beta short-read assay. TCRdb passed the PCR reads through MiXCR, listing each CDR3 protein once. The sample yields about 26,000 distinct CDR3 sequences, about 50% seen once. These receptors have no identified antigens. The treatment is: approximately nine-day PBMC culture with coronavirus spike peptide pools or control peptides (ViraFEST assay). Here the sequenced sample was CD4+ T cells from blood, cultured in vitro, taken before SARS-CoV-2 vaccination. These receptors were obtained from a human donor who received a COVID-19 vaccine.

V is TRBV30 and J is TRBJ2-2; possible D gene TRBD1, 5 bases. Per germline, CDR1 GTSNPN and CDR2 SVGIG (reference sequence). The CDR3 is made up of 16 amino acids. V lost 0 bases and J 5 bases, leaving 16 bases between the germline ends. This chain's CDR3 is CAWSVEVGLRTGELFF. DNA for the CDR3: TGTGCCTGGAGTGTTGAGGTGGGGCTCCGTACCGGGGAGCTGTTTTTT.

The chain uses TRBV14 and TRBJ2-3, with a possible D match to TRBD2 (5 bases). The CDR3 runs to 13 residues. The germline V gene has CDR1 SGHDN and CDR2 FVKESK. Trimming took 6 bases from V and 2 from J, leaving 9 bases between them. The CDR3 nucleotides are TGTGCCAGCAGACGGGGAACCACAGATACGCAGTATTTT. This sequence encodes CASRRGTTDTQYF. The full variable domain, completed using reference TRBV14 and TRBJ2-3, is EAGVTQFPSHSVIEKGQTVTLRCDPISGHDNLYWYRRVMGKEIKFLLHFVKESKQDESGMPNNRFLAERTGGTYSTLKVQPAELEDSGVYFCASRRGTTDTQYFGPGTRLTVL.

The J gene is TRBJ2-5, the V gene TRBV30, with TRBD1 matching 9 bases. Trimming took 2 bases from V and 2 from J; bases not matched to a gene: 3. CDR1 is GTSNPN, CDR2 SVGIG, per germline (reference sequence). CDR3 length: 14 amino acids. Here the CDR3 reads CAWSPGTGQETQYF. CDR3 nucleotides: TGTGCCTGGAGTCCGGGGACAGGGCAAGAGACCCAGTACTTC.

This clonotype was counted only a few times. This sequence joins TRBV20-1 and TRBJ2-4; 7 bases are a match to TRBD2. Germline CDR1 is DFQATT and CDR2 is SNEGSKA (reference sequence). Germline trimming cut 5 bases from V and 9 bases from J; bases unmatched to any gene: 10. This CDR3 contains 13 residues. The CDR3, as DNA: TGCAGTGCTTTGGAGCGGGGCCGGGGCATTCAGTACTTC. Residues: CSALERGRGIQYF.

This clonotype was counted between two and nine times. The rearrangement links TRBV6-1 to TRBJ1-6; D gene unclear. This CDR3 region has 15 residues. Trimming cost V 1 base and J 6 bases, with 10 bases left between them. CDR1 is MNHNS, CDR2 SASEGT, per germline. DNA for the CDR3: TGTGCCAGCAGTGAAGGACGTCAGTTTAATTCACCCCTCCACTTT. This encodes CASSEGRQFNSPLHF.

V usage is TRBV7-9 and J usage is TRBJ2-3; 7 nucleotides match TRBD2. The CDR3 covers 16 residues. V trimming: 1 base; J trimming: 6 bases; junction bases outside the gene matches: 10. In germline, CDR1 is SEHNR, CDR2 FQNEAQ (reference sequence). The CDR3 here is CASSLGLAVGRDTQYF. CDR3 nucleotide sequence: TGTGCCAGCAGCTTAGGACTAGCCGTGGGAAGGGATACGCAGTATTTT.

The rearrangement joins TRBV12-3 or TRBV12-4 to TRBJ1-2; 10 bases fit TRBD1. V shed 6 bases and J 5 bases; nucleotides not matched to a gene: 6. The CDR3 sequence is 14 residues long. The CDR3: CASSPTGGSYGYTF. The CDR3 DNA follows: TGTGCCAGCAGCCCGACAGGGGGCTCGTATGGCTACACCTTC.

The chain joins TRBV7-2 to TRBJ2-7; 7 bases agree with TRBD1. The germline gives CDR1 SGHTA, CDR2 FQGNSA. This CDR3 contains 12 residues. V dropped 5 bases and J dropped 6; count of bases not matched to a gene: 4. In nucleotides, the CDR3 is TGTGCCAGCAGCCGAAACAGGGGCGAGCAGTACTTC. It translates to CASSRNRGEQYF.

This clonotype was seen only a few times. CDR3 region: CAWSVSDRAVYGYTF. Here the CDR3 DNA reads TGTGCCTGGAGTGTTTCCGACAGGGCGGTCTATGGCTACACCTTC. The rearrangement links TRBV30 to TRBJ1-2, with 7 bases aligning to TRBD1. Germline-derived CDR1 and CDR2 are GTSNPN and SVGIG (reference sequence). The length of the CDR3 is 15 residues. Trimming cost V 0 bases and J 4 bases; bases outside gene matches: 8.